This T cell receptor (beta chain) was profiled in a study of shared clonotypes between healthy human individuals. General study points: Naive CD4 clonotype sharing across a few donors was about 5%. Non-shared clonotypes had lower generation probabilities than those shared by all four donors.

The donor population consisted of healthy HIV-negative adults with no recent acute infections or vaccinations. The CDR3 has 12 residues. Per germline, CDR1 SGHTA and CDR2 FQGNSA. V was shortened by 8 bases and J by 0 bases, with 4 bases between the two germline ends. On this clone: Its antigen is undetermined.

Profiling relied on immunoSEQ multiplex PCR, and the TCRdb table lists in-frame clones only, not all of them. The repertoire holds about a million clones, with about 77% as singletons. The clonotype was recovered from a young man in good health. The sequenced sample consisted of memory CD4+ T cells sorted from blood. Subset indicated: CD45RA-negative fraction. The rearrangement joins TRBV7-2 to TRBJ1-4, with D uncertain. The CDR3 nucleotides read TGTGCCAGCTCAACAACTAATGAAAAACTGTTTTTT. Translation: CASSTTNEKLFF.